This T cell receptor (beta chain) was observed in a study of blood T cell repertoires in COVID-19. In the study overall: COVID-19 samples collected from the United States, Italy and Spain covered acute and convalescent phases. The cDNA or gDNA used as material had been derived from T cells, B-cell-depleted T cells, or PBMCs.

Germline V lookup: CDR1 SGHVS, CDR2 FQNEAQ. The CDR3 contains 13 residues. With 5 bases removed from V and 4 bases from J, the gap between germline ends came to 8 bases. Per the study methods: Cell counts per sample came from amplifying reference gene primers. Libraries were prepared by immunoSEQ multiplex PCR; TCRdb keeps only in-frame clonotypes and omits some of them. That table is the source of V, J and clone size, and D and trimming were worked out from the DNA. The sample yields some 100,000 clones, roughly nine tenths seen once. The receptor comes from a man aged 50 to 60 with acute or convalescent COVID-19. The sample comprised peripheral blood. The rearrangement links TRBV7-8 to TRBJ1-4; possible D gene TRBD1, 5 bases. CDR3 protein: CASSRGFNEKLFF. CDR3 nucleotide sequence: TGTGCCAGCAGCAGGGGCTTTAATGAAAAACTGTTTTTT.